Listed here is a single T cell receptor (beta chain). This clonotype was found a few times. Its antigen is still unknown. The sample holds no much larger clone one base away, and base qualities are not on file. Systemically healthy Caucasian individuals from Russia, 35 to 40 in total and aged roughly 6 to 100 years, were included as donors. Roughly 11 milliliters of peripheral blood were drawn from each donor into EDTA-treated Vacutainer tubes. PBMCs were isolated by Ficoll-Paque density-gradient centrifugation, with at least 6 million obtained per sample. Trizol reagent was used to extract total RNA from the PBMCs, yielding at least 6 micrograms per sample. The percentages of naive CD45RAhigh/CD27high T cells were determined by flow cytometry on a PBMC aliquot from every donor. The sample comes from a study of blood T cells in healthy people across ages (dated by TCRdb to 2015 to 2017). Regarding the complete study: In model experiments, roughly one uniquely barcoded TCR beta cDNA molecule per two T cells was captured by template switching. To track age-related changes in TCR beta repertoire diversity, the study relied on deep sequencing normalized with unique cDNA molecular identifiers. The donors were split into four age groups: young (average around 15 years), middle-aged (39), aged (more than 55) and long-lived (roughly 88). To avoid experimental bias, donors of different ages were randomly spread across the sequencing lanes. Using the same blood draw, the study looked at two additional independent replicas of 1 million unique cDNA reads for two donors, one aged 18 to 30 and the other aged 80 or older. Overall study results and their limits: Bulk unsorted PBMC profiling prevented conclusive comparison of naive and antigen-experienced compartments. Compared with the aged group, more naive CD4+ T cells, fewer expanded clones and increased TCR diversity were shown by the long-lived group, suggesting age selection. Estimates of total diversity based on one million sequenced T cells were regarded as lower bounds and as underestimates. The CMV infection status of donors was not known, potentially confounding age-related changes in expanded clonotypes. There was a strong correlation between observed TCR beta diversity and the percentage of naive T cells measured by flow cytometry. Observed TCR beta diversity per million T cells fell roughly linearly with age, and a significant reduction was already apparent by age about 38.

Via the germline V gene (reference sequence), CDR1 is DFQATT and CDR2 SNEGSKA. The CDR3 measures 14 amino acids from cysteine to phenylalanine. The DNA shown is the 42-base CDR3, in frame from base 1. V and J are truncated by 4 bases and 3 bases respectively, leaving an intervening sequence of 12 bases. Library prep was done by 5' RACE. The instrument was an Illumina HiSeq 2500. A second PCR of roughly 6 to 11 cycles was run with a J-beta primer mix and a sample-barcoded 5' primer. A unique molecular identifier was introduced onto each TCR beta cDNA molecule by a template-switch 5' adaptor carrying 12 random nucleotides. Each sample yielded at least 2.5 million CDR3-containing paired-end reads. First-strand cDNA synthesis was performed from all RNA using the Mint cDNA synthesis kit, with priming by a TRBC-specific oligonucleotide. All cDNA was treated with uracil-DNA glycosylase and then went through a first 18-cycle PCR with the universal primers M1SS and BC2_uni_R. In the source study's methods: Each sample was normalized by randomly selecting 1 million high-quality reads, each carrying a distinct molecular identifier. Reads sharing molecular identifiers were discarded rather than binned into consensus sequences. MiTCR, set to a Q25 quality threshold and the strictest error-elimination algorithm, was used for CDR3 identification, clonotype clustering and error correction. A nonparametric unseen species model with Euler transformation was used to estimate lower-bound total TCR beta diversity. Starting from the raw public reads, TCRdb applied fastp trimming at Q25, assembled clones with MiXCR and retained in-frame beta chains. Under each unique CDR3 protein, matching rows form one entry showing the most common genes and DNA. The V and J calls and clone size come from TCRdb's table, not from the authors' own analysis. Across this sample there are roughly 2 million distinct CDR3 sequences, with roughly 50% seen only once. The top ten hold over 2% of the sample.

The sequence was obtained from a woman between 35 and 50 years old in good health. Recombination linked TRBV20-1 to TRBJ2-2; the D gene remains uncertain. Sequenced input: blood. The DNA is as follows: TGCAGTGCTAAGGCCATGGGGTACACCGGGGAGCTGTTTTTT. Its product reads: CSAKAMGYTGELFF.